The rows below give T cell receptor beta chains drawn from one sample of a study of blood T cell repertoires in COVID-19. TCRdb keeps only in-frame clones here, not all; method: immunoSEQ multiplex PCR. Of 110,000 or so clones listed, 87% are singletons. The source material was peripheral blood. The origin of the receptors is a human donor in a cohort sampled during active COVID-19. Each CDR3 is given with its conserved first and last residue. The D gene is left open where the match is weak. Clone size appears in some rows only: once, few, many, or a class for an expanded clone.

d_call j_call cdr3_length v_call clone_size cdr3_nt cdr3_aa
- TRBJ1-2 12 TRBV4-1 - TGCGCCAGCAGCCAAGATCTTTATGGCTACACCTTC CASSQDLYGYTF
- TRBJ2-5 15 TRBV2 once TGTGCCAGCAGCATAGATTATACGTACCAAGAGACCCAGTACTTC CASSIDYTYQETQYF
TRBD1 TRBJ2-7 13 TRBV25-1 - TGTGCCAGCAAGGGACAGGGGACCTACGAGCAGTACTTC CASKGQGTYEQYF
- TRBJ2-2 15 TRBV5-1 - TGCGCCAGCAGCTGGGGACTTACGAACACCGGGGAGCTGTTTTTT CASSWGLTNTGELFF
TRBD1 TRBJ1-1 14 TRBV30 once TGTGCCTGGAGCGAGTCGAGGGGGCGGACTGAAGCTTTCTTT CAWSESRGRTEAFF
TRBD2 TRBJ2-1 15 TRBV27 - TGTGCCAGCAGTTTCTTGCGGGAGGAGTACAATGAGCAGTTCTTC CASSFLREEYNEQFF
- TRBJ1-4 15 TRBV5-1 - TGCGCCAGCCTAATGTTTCGGCGGGCGGGTGAAAAACTGTTTTTT CASLMFRRAGEKLFF
TRBD1 TRBJ1-4 16 TRBV5-4 - TGTGCCAGCAGCTTGGACCCCCAGGGGGCGGGTGAAAAACTGTTTTTT CASSLDPQGAGEKLFF
- TRBJ1-1 14 TRBV6-5 - TGTGCCAGCAGTACTATTACAGGTACCACTGAAGCTTTCTTT CASSTITGTTEAFF
TRBD2 TRBJ2-3 16 TRBV5-4 - TGTGCCAGCAGCGGCGGACTAGCGGGGATCACAGATACGCAGTATTTT CASSGGLAGITDTQYF
TRBD2 TRBJ2-3 17 TRBV3-1/TRBV3-2 - TGTGCCAGCAGCCCCCGGACTAGCGGGGGGAGCACAGATACGCAGTATTTT CASSPRTSGGSTDTQYF
TRBD1 TRBJ2-7 13 TRBV11-3 - TGTGCCAGCAGCTTAGGACAGGGGGGCGAGCAGTACTTC CASSLGQGGEQYF
- TRBJ2-2 13 TRBV6-6 - TGTGCCAGCAGTTACTTAACAACCGGGGAGCTGTTTTTT CASSYLTTGELFF
TRBD2 TRBJ2-1 16 TRBV7-6 - TGTGCCAGCAGCTTCCGAGCGGGGGGCTCCTACAATGAGCAGTTCTTC CASSFRAGGSYNEQFF
TRBD2 TRBJ2-7 15 TRBV29-1 - TGCAGCGTTGAAGACCGAGGGAGGGGTTCCTACGAGCAGTACTTC CSVEDRGRGSYEQYF
- TRBJ1-3 13 TRBV30 - TGTGCCTGGAGTGTAATGGGGGCGAACACCATATATTTT CAWSVMGANTIYF
- TRBJ2-1 13 TRBV7-8 - TGTGCCAGCAACCGTGACAGGTACAATGAGCAGTTCTTC CASNRDRYNEQFF
- TRBJ1-5 13 TRBV12-3/TRBV12-4 - TGTGCCAGCAGTTTAGCGGAGCATCAGCCCCAGCATTTT CASSLAEHQPQHF
- TRBJ2-7 14 TRBV4-2 - TGTGCCAGCAGCCAGGGGGGAGGCTCCTACGAGCAGTACTTC CASSQGGGSYEQYF
TRBD1 TRBJ2-1 11 TRBV12-3/TRBV12-4 - TGTGCCAGCAGTTTTGGGGACAGGGCTTTCTTC CASSFGDRAFF
TRBD1 TRBJ2-2 16 TRBV7-6 - TGTGCCAGCAGCTTTTGGGACAGCCAGGGGTCCGGGGAGCTGTTTTTT CASSFWDSQGSGELFF
- TRBJ1-6 15 TRBV27 few TGTGCCAGCAGTTTATCTTCCAGATTTGATGTCCACCTCCACTTT CASSLSSRFDVHLHF
- TRBJ1-1 13 TRBV19 - TGTGCCAGTAGTATAGGGCAGAACACTGAAGCTTTCTTT CASSIGQNTEAFF
- TRBJ1-5 14 TRBV28 once TGTGCCAGCAGTGCCACAAATGGGCGACAGCCCCAGCATTTT CASSATNGRQPQHF
- TRBJ2-2 16 TRBV11-3 many TGTGCCAGCACCCGGGGAGGACAGGTGAACACCGGGGAGCTGTTTTTT CASTRGGQVNTGELFF
TRBD2 TRBJ2-5 18 TRBV11-2 - TGTGCCAGCAGCTTACCGGGACTAGCGGGGGGGCCGGGGGAGACCCAGTACTTC CASSLPGLAGGPGETQYF
TRBD2 TRBJ2-2 16 TRBV28 - TGTGCCAGCAGTTCCCCGGGGGGTAAAGGTGCCGGGGAGCTGTTTTTT CASSSPGGKGAGELFF
- TRBJ2-2 15 TRBV7-2 - TGTGCCAGCAGCTTGGAGTGGTCGAACACCGGGGAGCTGTTTTTT CASSLEWSNTGELFF
TRBD2 TRBJ2-6 22 TRBV28 - TGTGCCAGCAGTTTTTCTTTTAGCGGTAGCGGGGCGGGCCCCTCTGGGGCCAACGTCCTGACTTTC CASSFSFSGSGAGPSGANVLTF
- TRBJ1-3 16 TRBV5-8 - TGTGCCAGCAGCCCCTTCCCGGGGACTGGTGGAAACACCATATATTTT CASSPFPGTGGNTIYF
TRBD2 TRBJ2-1 16 TRBV18 - TGTGCCAGCTCACCACTCAGCGGGAGCTCCTACAATGAGCAGTTCTTC CASSPLSGSSYNEQFF
TRBD1 TRBJ1-1 14 TRBV7-3 - TGTGCCAGCAGCCCGGGGACAGGATACACTGAAGCTTTCTTT CASSPGTGYTEAFF
- TRBJ1-2 14 TRBV28 - TGTGCCAGCAGCCCCAGGGGTCGGGCCTATGGCTACACCTTC CASSPRGRAYGYTF
TRBD1 TRBJ2-7 15 TRBV19 few TGTGCCAGTACTACTAAGACAGGGGGGAACTACGAGCAGTACTTC CASTTKTGGNYEQYF
- TRBJ1-4 17 TRBV27 - TGTGCCAGCAGTCCTCAATCTAGGACAGCAACTAATGAAAAACTGTTTTTT CASSPQSRTATNEKLFF
TRBD2 TRBJ2-1 20 TRBV5-1 - TGCGCCAGCAGCTTGCATCGGACTAGCGGGAGGACAAGCTCCTACAATGAGCAGTTCTTC CASSLHRTSGRTSSYNEQFF
- TRBJ2-1 15 TRBV13 large TGTGCCAGCGTCCTAAAGGGGTACTCCTACAATGAGCAGTTCTTC CASVLKGYSYNEQFF
- TRBJ2-4 16 TRBV18 - TGTGCCAGCTCACCACCGCAGGGTTTAGCCAAAAACATTCAGTACTTC CASSPPQGLAKNIQYF
- TRBJ1-6 14 TRBV6-1 - TGTGCCAGCAGTGAACTCTCCTATAATTCACCCCTCCACTTT CASSELSYNSPLHF
- TRBJ1-1 17 TRBV11-3 - TGTGCCAGCAGCTTAGCCCCCTTGACAGTCCCCAACACTGAAGCTTTCTTT CASSLAPLTVPNTEAFF
- TRBJ2-7 15 TRBV5-8 many TGTGCCAGCAGCAGGGGGTGGCAGGCTAGCTACGAGCAGTACTTC CASSRGWQASYEQYF
TRBD1 TRBJ1-4 15 TRBV5-1 - TGCGCCAGCAGCTTGAATGGACAGGGGAATGAAAAACTGTTTTTT CASSLNGQGNEKLFF
- TRBJ1-1 14 TRBV28 - TGTGCCAGCAGTTTATCCGGGAACGGACTTGAAGCTTTCTTT CASSLSGNGLEAFF
- TRBJ1-4 14 TRBV5-1 - TGCGCCAGCAGCTTGGAAAGCGTCAATGAAAAACTGTTTTTT CASSLESVNEKLFF
- TRBJ2-7 12 TRBV5-5 few TGTGCCAGCAGCTTGGCGGGAAACGAGCAGTACTTC CASSLAGNEQYF
- TRBJ2-4 15 TRBV10-2 once TGCGCCAGCAGTGAGACAGCAGGGGCCGAAAACATTCAGTACTTC CASSETAGAENIQYF
TRBD1 TRBJ2-1 16 TRBV7-9 few TGTGCCAGCAGCTCCCCCCGACAGGGGGGATACAATGAGCAGTTCTTC CASSSPRQGGYNEQFF
- TRBJ2-7 14 TRBV7-9 - TGTGCCAGCATGTTAACGGGGGTCTCCTACGAGCAGTACTTC CASMLTGVSYEQYF
TRBD2 TRBJ2-3 16 TRBV3-1/TRBV3-2 - TGTGCCAGCAGCCAGAGCCCGGGGGGGGCGATGGATACGCAGTATTTT CASSQSPGGAMDTQYF
TRBD1 TRBJ1-1 13 TRBV3-1/TRBV3-2 - TGTGCCAGCAGAGTGACAGGGGACACTGAAGCTTTCTTT CASRVTGDTEAFF
- TRBJ1-1 16 TRBV7-9 - TGTGCCAGCAGCTTAGCGCCCAGGGGCCCGAACACTGAAGCTTTCTTT CASSLAPRGPNTEAFF
TRBD1 TRBJ1-4 15 TRBV7-9 - TGTGCCAGCAGCTGGGGGACAGGGACTAATGAAAAACTGTTTTTT CASSWGTGTNEKLFF